The next 20 T cell receptor beta chains were all read from a single sample in a study of blood T cell repertoires in COVID-19. TCRdb's copy holds only in-frame clones and misses some; the assay was immunoSEQ multiplex PCR. In the table there are roughly 240,000 clones, roughly nine tenths of which are singletons. Sequencing input: peripheral blood. The receptors stem from a woman aged 60 to 75 who had recovered from COVID-19.

This chain connects TRBV18 to TRBJ2-1; 9 bases fit TRBD1. J lost 0 bases, V lost 6 bases, and 6 bases had no gene match. The CDR3 totals 16 residues. CDR1 is KGHSH, CDR2 LQKENI, per germline. The CDR3 DNA is TGTGCCAGCTCCCGTCGGGACAGGGACTCCTACAATGAGCAGTTCTTC. Amino acids: CASSRRDRDSYNEQFF.

The V and J genes are TRBV19 and TRBJ2-1; 13 positions match TRBD2. The junction had 3 bases not matched to a gene; V was cut back by 3 bases and J by 4 bases. The CDR3 runs 16 residues. Germline CDR1 reads LNHDA; CDR2 reads SQIVND (reference sequence). CDR3 in DNA: TGTGCCAGTAGTATCCGACTAGCGGGGGGATACAATGAGCAGTTCTTC. Its protein product is CASSIRLAGGYNEQFF.

This clone was observed once. The rearrangement joins TRBV27 to TRBJ1-5, with D perhaps matching TRBD1 (6 bases). V was trimmed by 8 bases and J by 4 bases, leaving 9 bases between them. The germline gives CDR1 MNHEY, CDR2 SMNVEV (reference sequence). The CDR3 runs 12 residues. Written as DNA, the CDR3 is TGTGCCAGCCGGACAGCAAATCAGCCCCAGCATTTT. Its translation is CASRTANQPQHF.

This clone was observed a few times. The rearrangement uses TRBV10-3 and TRBJ2-7, with TRBD1 identical over 9 bases. The CDR3 has 14 residues. The germline V gene has CDR1 ENHRY and CDR2 SYGVKD. V was clipped by 2 bases and J by 1 base; unmatched bases: 0. The CDR3 DNA follows: TGTGCCATCAGTGAGGGGACAGGGTCCTACGAGCAGTACTTC. Translated: CAISEGTGSYEQYF.

The V call is TRBV7-2, the J call TRBJ2-3; a weak D match, TRBD1 (7 bases). The CDR3 runs to 16 residues. The germline gives CDR1 SGHTA, CDR2 FQGNSA. V lost 5 bases and J lost 11, with 26 bases in between. This CDR3 reads CASSLPGGNSPKKQYF. CDR3 coding DNA: TGTGCCAGCAGCCTACCAGGGGGGAATAGCCCTAAGAAGCAGTATTTT.

The chain joins TRBV29-1 to TRBJ2-7, with TRBD2 matching over 7 bases. After removal of 0 bases from V and 6 bases from J, the junction contained 14 bases not matched to a gene. There are 16 residues in the CDR3. Germline lookup yields CDR1 SQVTM and CDR2 ANQGSEA. The CDR3 nucleotides read TGCAGCGTTGAAGATATGGGGGGGACGGAGTTTGGCGAGCAGTACTTC. Translating gives CSVEDMGGTEFGEQYF.

The chain joins TRBV28 to TRBJ2-1; 7 nucleotides agree with TRBD2. Per the germline V gene, CDR1 is MDHEN and CDR2 is SYDVKM. This CDR3 spans 15 amino acids. J gave up 6 bases and V 6 bases, and 11 bases lay outside the gene matches. The CDR3 nucleotides are TGTGCCAGCAGCTTGGGGGGGTTGACCCTCAATGAGCAGTTCTTC. It encodes CASSLGGLTLNEQFF.

The V call is TRBV3-1 (or the pseudogene TRBV3-2), the J call TRBJ2-7, with 10 bases identical to TRBD2. After removal of 4 bases from V and 1 base from J, the junction contained 4 bases not matched to a gene. CDR3 length: 15 residues. Germline CDR1 is LGHDT and CDR2 is YNNKEL (reference sequence). CDR3 in DNA: TGTGCCAGCAGCCCTAGCGGGGGAAGTTCCTACGAGCAGTACTTC. This encodes CASSPSGGSSYEQYF.

This chain links TRBV19 with TRBJ2-7; a possible D gene is TRBD2 (5 bases). The CDR3 is 14 amino acids. Trimming removed 5 bases at V and 1 base at J, with 12 bases between. CDR1 and CDR2 (germline): LNHDA, SQIVND (reference sequence). This CDR3 reads CASSATRKSYEQYF. For the CDR3, the DNA is TGTGCCAGTAGTGCCACTAGAAAATCCTACGAGCAGTACTTC. The whole variable domain, filled in from reference TRBV19 and TRBJ2-7, reads DGGITQSPKYLFRKEGQNVTLSCEQNLNHDAMYWYRQDPGQGLRLIYYSQIVNDFQKGDIAEGYSVSREKKESFPLTVTSAQKNPTAFYLCASSATRKSYEQYFGPGTRLTVT.

The rearrangement joins TRBV15 to TRBJ1-6; 7 positions match TRBD1. Germline loops: CDR1 LNHNV, CDR2 YYDKDF (reference sequence). Germline trimming cut 6 bases from V and 8 bases from J; bases unmatched to any gene: 16. CDR3 length: 17 residues. The CDR3 here is CATRSPGQRGTDSPLHF. In DNA form, the CDR3 reads TGTGCCACCAGGTCTCCGGGACAGAGGGGTACGGATTCACCCCTCCACTTT.

The chain couples TRBV19 to TRBJ1-1, with a tentative D call TRBD1 (5 bases). Deletions cut 5 bases from V and 4 bases from J, with 11 bases between. Germline CDR1 LNHDA, CDR2 SQIVND (reference sequence). The CDR3 contains 13 residues. CDR3 bases: TGTGCCAGTAGTGACATCGGGGGCACTGAAGCTTTCTTT. It encodes CASSDIGGTEAFF.

The chain recombines TRBV6-2 or TRBV6-3 with TRBJ2-5; D uncertain. This CDR3 spans 16 amino acids. Germline V gives CDR1 MNHEY, CDR2 SVGEGT. Trimming cost V 2 bases and J 3 bases, with 16 bases left between them. CDR3 in DNA: TGTGCCAGCAGTTACAGTGGCAGTGAAGGAGAAGAGACCCAGTACTTC. Protein sequence: CASSYSGSEGEETQYF.

CDR3 residues: CASSLWGQDFYYGYTF. CDR3 nucleotides: TGTGCCAGCAGTTTGTGGGGACAGGATTTCTACTATGGCTACACCTTC. The V call is TRBV28, the J call TRBJ1-2, with TRBD1 matching over 8 bases. Germline CDR1 is MDHEN and CDR2 is SYDVKM. The J segment lost 3 bases and the V segment lost 3 bases, leaving 9 bases of the junction unmatched. This CDR3 has 16 amino acids.

The V call is TRBV9, the J call TRBJ1-2; 7 bases line up with TRBD1. The CDR3 length is 17 residues. The trim removed 3 bases at V and 0 bases at J, leaving 11 bases unmatched. Germline CDR1 reads SGDLS; CDR2 reads YYNGEE. CDR3 nucleotides: TGTGCCAGCAGCGGCTCATTACAGGGGAGAGCTAACTATGGCTACACCTTC. Translated, it gives CASSGSLQGRANYGYTF.

This rearrangement joins TRBV5-5 to TRBJ2-1; TRBD1 aligns across 7 bases. Trimming took 4 bases from V and 6 from J; bases not matched to a gene: 7. The CDR3 runs 14 residues. CDR1 SGHKS and CDR2 YYEKEE come from the germline V gene (reference sequence). DNA for the CDR3: TGTGCCAGCAGCCCTACGACAGGGAGCAATGAGCAGTTCTTC. As protein: CASSPTTGSNEQFF.

CDR3 nucleotide sequence: TGCGCCAGCAGCTTTGGGGGCGCCTCTGAAAAACTGTTTTTT. Its translation is CASSFGGASEKLFF. The J gene is TRBJ1-4, the V gene TRBV5-1, with TRBD1 as a possible D gene (6 bases). CDR3 length: 14 residues. Per germline, CDR1 SGHRS and CDR2 YFSETQ. V dropped 2 bases and J dropped 7 bases, with 12 bases sitting between them.

This clone was recorded only once. The chain couples TRBV29-1 to TRBJ1-4; 9 nucleotides agree with TRBD1. Germline CDR1 reads SQVTM; CDR2 reads ANQGSEA. This CDR3 is 14 amino acids long. V shed 4 bases and J 8 bases; nucleotides not matched to a gene: 8. CDR3 DNA: TGCAGCGTTGGTAAGGGACAGGGCGGCGAAAAACTGTTTTTT. It translates to CSVGKGQGGEKLFF.

In its sample, this clone was seen a few times. V is TRBV6-5 and J is TRBJ1-2; unclear D gene. Germline CDR1 reads MNHEY; CDR2 reads SVGAGI. This CDR3 contains 15 residues. Deletions cut 0 bases from V and 8 bases from J, with 16 bases between. In nucleotides, the CDR3 is TGTGCCAGCAGTTACTCGAACTTGGAAAGGAGGGGCTACACCTTC. Encoded protein: CASSYSNLERRGYTF.

The chain recombines TRBV18 with TRBJ2-2; 7 bases are a match to TRBD2. CDR1 is KGHSH, CDR2 LQKENI, per germline. With 1 base clipped from V and 4 bases from J, the junction kept 3 bases outside the gene matches. This CDR3 is 15 amino acids long. CDR3 in DNA: TGTGCCAGCTCACCACAGGGCGGGGGCACCGGGGAGCTGTTTTTT. Protein: CASSPQGGGTGELFF.

V gene TRBV6-5 combines with J gene TRBJ2-5; 11 nucleotides line up with TRBD2. The CDR3 has 15 residues. CDR1 is MNHEY and CDR2 is SVGAGI in the germline V gene. J gave up 3 bases and V 2 bases, and 2 bases lay outside the gene matches. The CDR3 DNA reads as TGTGCCAGCAGTTACGTGACTAGCGGGAAAGAGACCCAGTACTTC. Its protein is CASSYVTSGKETQYF.